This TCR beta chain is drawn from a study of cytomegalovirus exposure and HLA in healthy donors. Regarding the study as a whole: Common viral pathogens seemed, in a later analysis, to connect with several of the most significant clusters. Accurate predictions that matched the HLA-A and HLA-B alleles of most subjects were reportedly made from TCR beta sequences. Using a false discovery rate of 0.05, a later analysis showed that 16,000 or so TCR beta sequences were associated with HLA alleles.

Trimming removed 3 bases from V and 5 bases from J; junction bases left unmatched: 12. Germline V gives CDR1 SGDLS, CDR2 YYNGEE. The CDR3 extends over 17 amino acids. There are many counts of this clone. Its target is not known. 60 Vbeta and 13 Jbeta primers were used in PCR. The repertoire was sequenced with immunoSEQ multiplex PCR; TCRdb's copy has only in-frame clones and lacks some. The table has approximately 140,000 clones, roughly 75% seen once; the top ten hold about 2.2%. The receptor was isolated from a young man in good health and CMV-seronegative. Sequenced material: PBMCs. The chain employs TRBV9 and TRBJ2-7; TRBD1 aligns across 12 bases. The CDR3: CASSAFSGQGAFDEQYF. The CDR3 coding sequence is TGTGCCAGCAGCGCCTTTTCGGGACAGGGGGCATTCGACGAGCAGTACTTC.